These 16 T cell receptor beta chains came from one sample sequenced in a study of T cell responses to AZD1222 COVID-19 vaccine. Clones were read by immunoSEQ multiplex PCR, and TCRdb kept only the in-frame ones, dropping some. This table has about 91,000 clones, around nine tenths appearing once. Sequenced here: peripheral blood, sampled 28 days after the second AZD1222 dose. The receptors here all came from an adult who received the AZD1222 COVID-19 vaccine.

The chain employs TRBV18 and TRBJ1-3; D is undetermined. This CDR3 contains 14 residues. Looked up from germline, CDR1 is KGHSH and CDR2 is LQKENI. V lost 0 bases to trimming and J lost 4 bases, with 7 bases between them. Written as DNA, the CDR3 is TGTGCCAGCTCACCACCAGCAGAAGGAAACACCATATATTTT. It encodes CASSPPAEGNTIYF.

This chain uses TRBV28 with TRBJ1-2; D call uncertain. This CDR3 region has 13 residues. Between the trimmed V and J ends, which lost 6 bases and 0 bases, there was a span of 8 bases. CDR1 is MDHEN and CDR2 is SYDVKM in the germline V gene. Here the CDR3 reads CASRNLANYGYTF. In nucleotides, the CDR3 is TGTGCCAGCAGAAACTTAGCTAACTATGGCTACACCTTC.

The rearrangement joins TRBV5-6 to TRBJ2-3, with 8 bases fitting TRBD2. This CDR3 region has 16 residues. V trimming: 7 bases; J trimming: 7 bases; junction bases outside the gene matches: 17. Per germline, CDR1 SGHDT and CDR2 YYEEEE. The CDR3 region is CASALGSGEPQHTQYF. The CDR3 coding sequence is TGTGCCAGCGCTTTGGGTAGCGGGGAACCACAACATACGCAGTATTTT.

The chain recombines TRBV12-3 or TRBV12-4 with TRBJ2-5, with 7 bases lining up with TRBD2. Trimming cost V 5 bases and J 3 bases; bases outside gene matches: 3. The CDR3 loop spans 13 amino acids. The CDR3 region is CASSPSGKETQYF. The CDR3 DNA reads TGTGCCAGCAGTCCTAGCGGAAAAGAGACCCAGTACTTC.

The V and J genes are TRBV30 and TRBJ1-2, with a weak D call TRBD1 (6 bases). The germline V gene encodes CDR1 GTSNPN and CDR2 SVGIG (reference sequence). V lost 5 bases, J lost 6 bases, and 28 bases lay in between. The length of the CDR3 is 17 residues. CDR3 sequence reads: CAWGTTRTVYKGDGYTF. For the CDR3, the DNA is TGTGCCTGGGGTACCACCAGGACAGTATACAAAGGGGATGGCTACACCTTC.

The J gene is TRBJ2-1, the V gene TRBV3-1 (or the pseudogene TRBV3-2); TRBD1 is a possible D gene (5 bases). Germline assignment: CDR1 LGHDT and CDR2 YNNKEL (reference sequence). The CDR3 length is 15 residues. V was clipped by 1 base and J by 4 bases, with 11 bases between them. CDR3 sequence (DNA): TGTGCCAGCAGCCAAGGACAACAGGATTACAATGAGCAGTTCTTC. This encodes CASSQGQQDYNEQFF.

This rearrangement joins TRBV5-4 to TRBJ1-2; the D gene is possibly TRBD1 (5 bases). CDR1 SGHNT and CDR2 YYREEE come from the germline V gene (reference sequence). V lost 0 bases to trimming and J lost 5 bases, with 11 bases between them. This CDR3 has 14 residues. CDR3 protein: CASSLGLGEYGYTF. CDR3 sequence (DNA): TGTGCCAGCAGCTTGGGTCTGGGGGAGTATGGCTACACCTTC.

J is TRBJ1-3 and V is TRBV7-9; D not certain. V was shortened by 5 bases and J by 8 bases, with 13 bases between the two germline ends. Germline V gene lookup returns CDR1 SEHNR and CDR2 FQNEAQ (reference sequence). The CDR3 sequence is 13 residues long. The CDR3 DNA sequence: TGTGCCAGCAGCGGCACACTCGGAGACACCATATATTTT. It translates to CASSGTLGDTIYF.

The chain joins TRBV7-8 to TRBJ2-1; TRBD1 or TRBD2 may be the D gene (6 bases each). CDR3 length: 18 amino acids. Looked up from germline, CDR1 is SGHVS and CDR2 is FQNEAQ. Trimming pared 2 bases from V and 7 bases from J, leaving 24 bases between. The CDR3 DNA is TGTGCCAGCAGCTTATCTGCGGGGCTGGGCAGGGGTAGGAATGAGCAGTTCTTC. It encodes CASSLSAGLGRGRNEQFF.

The CDR3, as DNA: TGTGCCTGGAGTGTAAGGGAAAAAAACACTGAAGCTTTCTTT. It yields the protein CAWSVREKNTEAFF. The chain has TRBV30 and TRBJ1-1; D is unclear. The CDR3 loop spans 14 amino acids. V was trimmed by 0 bases and J by 2 bases, leaving 10 bases between them. Per germline, CDR1 GTSNPN and CDR2 SVGIG (reference sequence).

This chain connects TRBV7-9 to TRBJ1-4; D unclear. This CDR3 contains 14 residues. V lost 3 bases and J 2 bases, leaving 7 bases between the germline ends. Germline V lookup: CDR1 SEHNR, CDR2 FQNEAQ (reference sequence). CDR3 residues: CASSFLETNEKLFF. In DNA, the CDR3 is TGTGCCAGCAGCTTCCTAGAGACTAATGAAAAACTGTTTTTT.

This clone has just a few counts. The gene calls are TRBV7-7 and TRBJ2-5; 12 bases map to TRBD2. Per the germline V gene, CDR1 is SSHAT and CDR2 is FNYEAQ (reference sequence). Unmatched junction bases numbered 12, after V lost 5 bases and J lost 5 bases. The CDR3 has 17 residues. The DNA of the CDR3 is TGTGCCAGCAGCGGCACTAGCGGGGGGCCGGTTGGGGAGACCCAGTACTTC. Translating gives CASSGTSGGPVGETQYF.

The V call is TRBV5-1, the J call TRBJ2-1; D unclear. This CDR3 contains 12 residues. V was pared by 4 bases and J by 7 bases, with 9 bases between. Germline V gene sequence: CDR1 SGHRS, CDR2 YFSETQ. DNA of the CDR3: TGCGCCAGCAGCGTAGGCGGAAATGAGCAGTTCTTC. Translating gives CASSVGGNEQFF.

The chain links TRBV9 to TRBJ1-6, with D possibly being TRBD1 (5 bases). Germline V gene sequence: CDR1 SGDLS, CDR2 YYNGEE. The CDR3 is 15 residues long. The ends were cut back, 0 bases at V and 7 bases at J, with 11 bases in the middle. The CDR3 coding sequence is TGTGCCAGCAGCGTAGGGGCGACAGCGAATTCACCCCTCCACTTT. Translated: CASSVGATANSPLHF.

The V call is TRBV10-3, the J call TRBJ1-4; TRBD1 might be the D (5 bases). Looked up from germline, CDR1 is ENHRY and CDR2 is SYGVKD. This CDR3 comprises 14 residues. The V gene lost 0 bases and the J gene lost 8 bases, with 10 bases spanning the gap. DNA of the CDR3: TGTGCCATCAGTGAGTCGAAAGGGGAGGAAAAACTGTTTTTT. Translated: CAISESKGEEKLFF.

This clone has just one count. The J gene is TRBJ1-6, the V gene TRBV5-1, with D perhaps matching TRBD1 (6 bases). This CDR3 has 16 residues. V lost 0 bases and J lost 7, with 14 bases in between. Germline V CDR1 and CDR2: SGHRS, YFSETQ. For the CDR3, the DNA is TGCGCCAGCAGCTTGGAGCCAGGGGCGCCCAATTCACCCCTCCACTTT. Translation gives CASSLEPGAPNSPLHF.